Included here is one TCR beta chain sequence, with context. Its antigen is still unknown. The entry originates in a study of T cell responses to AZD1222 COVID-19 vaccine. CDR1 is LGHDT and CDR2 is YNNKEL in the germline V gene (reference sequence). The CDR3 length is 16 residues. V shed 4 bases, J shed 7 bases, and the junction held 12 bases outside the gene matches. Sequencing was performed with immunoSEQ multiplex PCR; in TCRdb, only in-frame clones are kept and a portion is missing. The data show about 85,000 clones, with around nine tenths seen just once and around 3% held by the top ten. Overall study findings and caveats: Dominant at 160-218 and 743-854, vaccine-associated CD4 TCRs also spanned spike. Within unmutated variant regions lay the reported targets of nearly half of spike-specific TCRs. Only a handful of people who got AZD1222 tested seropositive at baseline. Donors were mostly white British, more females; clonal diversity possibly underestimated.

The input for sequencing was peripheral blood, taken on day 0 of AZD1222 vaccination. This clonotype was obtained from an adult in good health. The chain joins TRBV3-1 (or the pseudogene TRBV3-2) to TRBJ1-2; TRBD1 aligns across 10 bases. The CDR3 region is CASSPIRQGAGAGYTF. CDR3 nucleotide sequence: TGTGCCAGCAGCCCCATAAGACAGGGGGCCGGAGCTGGCTACACCTTC.